Listed here are 16 T cell receptor beta chains from one sample, sequenced in a study of cytomegalovirus exposure and HLA in healthy donors. Measured with immunoSEQ multiplex PCR; TCRdb has only the in-frame clones, and not every one. The sample includes 57,000 or so clones, around nine tenths of them seen just once. The source material was PBMCs. The receptors were gathered from a woman in her twenties or thirties in good health and CMV-seronegative.

This sequence joins TRBV28 and TRBJ2-7, with TRBD1 matching over 8 bases. The germline gives CDR1 MDHEN, CDR2 SYDVKM. The CDR3 spans 14 residues. J gave up 4 bases and V 3 bases, and 5 bases lay outside the gene matches. The CDR3 region is CASSFWTGNYEQYF. CDR3 DNA: TGTGCCAGCAGTTTTTGGACAGGGAATTACGAGCAGTACTTC.

This chain links TRBV27 with TRBJ2-3; D may be TRBD2 (5 bases). The CDR3 sequence is 14 residues long. V was trimmed by 1 base and J by 5 bases, leaving 10 bases between them. Germline loops: CDR1 MNHEY, CDR2 SMNVEV (reference sequence). The CDR3 DNA reads as TGTGCCAGCAGTTTATTACTAGGGCAAGATACGCAGTATTTT. Encoded protein: CASSLLLGQDTQYF.

This chain joins TRBV18 and TRBJ1-2, with TRBD1 as a possible D gene (5 bases). There are 13 residues in the CDR3. Per germline, CDR1 KGHSH and CDR2 LQKENI. With 4 bases removed from V and 0 bases from J, the gap between germline ends came to 6 bases. The CDR3 region is CASSQGANYGYTF. CDR3 coding DNA: TGTGCCAGCTCACAAGGGGCTAACTATGGCTACACCTTC.

The chain is built from TRBV19 and TRBJ2-2; 7 nucleotides match TRBD2. V was clipped by 1 base and J by 6 bases; unmatched bases: 8. The CDR3 is made up of 16 amino acids. CDR1 is LNHDA and CDR2 is SQIVND in the germline V gene (reference sequence). The CDR3 sequence: CASSIGWREFAGELFF. CDR3 DNA sequence: TGTGCCAGTAGTATAGGGTGGCGGGAGTTCGCCGGGGAGCTGTTTTTT.

The rearrangement links TRBV7-9 to TRBJ1-2, with 7 bases aligning to TRBD1. Losses at the gene ends were 1 base for V and 7 bases for J; bases not matched to a gene: 15. Germline assignment: CDR1 SEHNR and CDR2 FQNEAQ (reference sequence). The CDR3 has 17 amino acids. CDR3 amino acids: CASSLGFGQGGLSGYTF. CDR3 nucleotides: TGTGCCAGCAGCTTAGGTTTCGGGCAGGGGGGTTTATCTGGCTACACCTTC.

V usage is TRBV9 and J usage is TRBJ2-1; 10 positions match TRBD2. This CDR3 has 13 residues. The V gene end was trimmed by 4 bases and the J gene end by 5 bases; junction bases not matched to a gene: 0. Germline values: CDR1 SGDLS, CDR2 YYNGEE. This CDR3 reads CASSLAGDNEQFF. In DNA form, the CDR3 reads TGTGCCAGCAGCCTAGCGGGAGACAATGAGCAGTTCTTC. Variable domain in full (rest from reference TRBV9 and TRBJ2-1): DSGVTQTPKHLITATGQRVTLRCSPRSGDLSVYWYQQSLDQGLQFLIQYYNGEERAKGNILERFSAQQFPDLHSELNLSSLELGDSALYFCASSLAGDNEQFFGPGTRLTVL.

V usage is TRBV7-8 and J usage is TRBJ1-4, with D possibly TRBD1 on 6 matching bases. The CDR3 runs 16 residues. Per germline, CDR1 SGHVS and CDR2 FQNEAQ. Trimming shortened V by 4 bases and J by 5 bases, and 17 bases separated the two germline ends. CDR3 nucleotides: TGTGCCAGCAGCTCGGGCTTTGGACAGCTAAATGAAAAACTGTTTTTT. Its protein is CASSSGFGQLNEKLFF.

This clone was found once. This chain links TRBV10-2 with TRBJ2-7, with TRBD2 as a possible D gene (5 bases). Trimming stripped 0 bases from V and 4 bases from J, with 16 bases between. This CDR3 contains 16 residues. Germline loops: CDR1 WSHSY, CDR2 SAAADI. CDR3 DNA: TGCGCCAGCAGTGAGTCGACTCGGACTTCCCTATACGAGCAGTACTTC. Its protein product is CASSESTRTSLYEQYF.

The V gene is TRBV6-1, the J gene TRBJ2-5, with TRBD2 identical over 10 bases. This CDR3 is 16 amino acids long. Trimming took 2 bases from V and 0 from J; bases not matched to a gene: 3. In germline, CDR1 is MNHNS, CDR2 SASEGT. DNA of the CDR3: TGTGCCAGCAGTGAAAGGACTAGCGGCTACCAAGAGACCCAGTACTTC. Encoded protein: CASSERTSGYQETQYF.

V and J are TRBV28 and TRBJ2-5; 7 positions match TRBD1. The V gene's germline CDR1 is MDHEN and CDR2 SYDVKM. This CDR3 region has 15 residues. J lost 1 base, V lost 3 bases, and 5 bases had no gene match. Written as DNA, the CDR3 is TGTGCCAGCAGTTTCCTGGGGACAGTCCAAGAGACCCAGTACTTC. Translation gives CASSFLGTVQETQYF.

This chain links TRBV6-6 with TRBJ1-4; possibly TRBD1 for D (6 bases). There are 15 residues in the CDR3. Trimming stripped 2 bases from V and 8 bases from J, with 15 bases between. CDR1 and CDR2 (germline): MNHNY, SVGAGI (reference sequence). CDR3 DNA: TGTGCCAGCAGTTACAACCTGGGGGGGGGCGAAAAACTGTTTTTT. Translation: CASSYNLGGGEKLFF.

The gene calls are TRBV30 and TRBJ1-2; D gene unclear. Germline V CDR1 and CDR2: GTSNPN, SVGIG (reference sequence). The CDR3 loop spans 14 amino acids. Deletions cut 3 bases from V and 6 bases from J, with 17 bases between. CDR3 loop: CAWRGHLLRHGYTF. The DNA of the CDR3 is TGTGCCTGGAGGGGTCATCTCCTCAGGCATGGCTACACCTTC.

The rearrangement joins TRBV27 to TRBJ1-1; 11 positions match TRBD1. The CDR3 runs 15 residues. The trim removed 5 bases at V and 4 bases at J, leaving 6 bases unmatched. The V gene's germline CDR1 is MNHEY and CDR2 SMNVEV (reference sequence). The CDR3 DNA is TGTGCCAGCAGTCCCGGACAGGGGGCGCGCACTGAAGCTTTCTTT. Encoded protein: CASSPGQGARTEAFF.

This chain links TRBV27 with TRBJ1-1, with D possibly being TRBD1 (5 bases). Trimming took off 4 bases at V and 1 base at J, with 10 bases between the two ends. The length of the CDR3 is 14 residues. Germline CDR1 reads MNHEY; CDR2 reads SMNVEV (reference sequence). This CDR3 is CASSSLGENTEAFF. The DNA of the CDR3 is TGTGCCAGCAGTTCCCTAGGGGAGAACACTGAAGCTTTCTTT.

This chain links TRBV30 with TRBJ2-1; a weak D match, TRBD2 (6 bases). V lost 1 base and J 4 bases, leaving 17 bases between the germline ends. From germline, CDR1 is GTSNPN and CDR2 SVGIG (reference sequence). This CDR3 has 16 residues. CDR3 loop: CAWSALLALSYNEQFF. As DNA, the CDR3 is TGTGCCTGGAGTGCATTACTAGCTTTATCGTACAATGAGCAGTTCTTC.

The V call is TRBV4-1, the J call TRBJ2-1; no clear D gene. Germline lookup yields CDR1 MGHRA and CDR2 YSYEKL. Trimming pared 0 bases from V and 10 bases from J, leaving 19 bases between. The CDR3 is 16 residues long. In DNA, the CDR3 is TGCGCCAGCAGCCAAGAGATTCCTCCGATGAGGAACGAGCAGTTCTTC. Protein sequence: CASSQEIPPMRNEQFF.